This note documents a single T cell receptor (beta chain) sequence. Its antigen is currently unknown. TCRdb passed the reads through MiXCR, listing each CDR3 protein once. Of approximately 500,000 distinct CDR3 sequences listed, 16% are singletons. These data belong to a study of T cell repertoires in cytomegalovirus infection. As for the study in general: It was the public TCR beta signatures that indicated both CMV infection and matching HLA type.

General study findings and limits: Identification of carriers of CMV plus the relevant HLA was performed using cumulative public TCR beta family frequency. HLA-C-restricted CMV-specific TCR beta clonotypes were dominant in the ex vivo response.

The CDR3 sequence is 15 residues long. Germline V CDR1 and CDR2: MGHRA, YSYEKL. V lost 4 bases and J lost 4; bases outside the gene matches: 7. The sequencing sample was made of CD8+ T cells from PBMCs. V usage is TRBV4-1 and J usage is TRBJ2-7, with 10 bases aligning to TRBD2. The sequence came from a human donor in good health (CMV status not recorded). Some clones in this sample may be carry-over from other donors' samples. As DNA, the CDR3 is TGCGCCAGCAGCCCTAGTAGCGGGGGGCTTTACGAGCAGTACTTC. Translated: CASSPSSGGLYEQYF.